Listed below are T cell receptor beta chains from one sample, sequenced in a study of T-cell memory formation after mild COVID-19. One entry per CDR3 protein results from TCRdb running MiXCR on the 5' RACE reads. Counted here are around 120,000 distinct CDR3 sequences, 15% to 20% occurring once; the ten biggest clones make up about 15%. Sequences were obtained from PBMCs or a T cell subset sorted from them (not recorded which). The source is an adult woman who had mild COVID-19 (a few samples of this study predate the infection). Cell type and time point are not known. Each CDR3 is given with its conserved first and last residue. D genes are given only for firm matches. Expanded clones are given a class, and other clones once, few, many or no size at all.

j_call: TRBJ2-5
v_call: TRBV5-1
clone_size: NA
d_call: NA
cdr3_nt: TGCGCCAGCAGCTTAGAGGCGGAGACCCAGTACTTC
cdr3_aa: CASSLEAETQYF

j_call: TRBJ2-5
v_call: TRBV12-3/TRBV12-4
clone_size: NA
d_call: NA
cdr3_nt: TGTGCCAGCAGTTTCACTACGGGAGAGACCCAGTACTTC
cdr3_aa: CASSFTTGETQYF

j_call: TRBJ2-7
v_call: TRBV6-2/TRBV6-3
clone_size: NA
d_call: NA
cdr3_nt: TGTGCCAGCACCGAGGTTTTGTGGAACATCCCCTACGAGCAGTACTTC
cdr3_aa: CASTEVLWNIPYEQYF

j_call: TRBJ2-3
v_call: TRBV20-1
clone_size: few
d_call: TRBD2
cdr3_nt: TGCAGTGCTAGTACGGGAGGGGCAGATACGCAGTATTTT
cdr3_aa: CSASTGGADTQYF

j_call: TRBJ2-1
v_call: TRBV4-1
clone_size: NA
d_call: NA
cdr3_nt: TGCGCCAGCAGCCCCTTAAAGGGAAGTTTCTACAATGAGCAGTTCTTC
cdr3_aa: CASSPLKGSFYNEQFF

j_call: TRBJ1-5
v_call: TRBV2
clone_size: few
d_call: NA
cdr3_nt: TGTGCCAGCAGTGAAGGACGGTATCAGCCCCAGCATTTT
cdr3_aa: CASSEGRYQPQHF

j_call: TRBJ1-5
v_call: TRBV5-1
clone_size: few
d_call: NA
cdr3_nt: TGCGCCAGCAGCCCTAGGGGGGCCGTCAATCAGCCCCAGCATTTT
cdr3_aa: CASSPRGAVNQPQHF

j_call: TRBJ1-1
v_call: TRBV10-1
clone_size: NA
d_call: TRBD1
cdr3_nt: TGCGCCAACAGGGAGACAGGGGGCCTGAACACTGAAGCTTTCTTT
cdr3_aa: CANRETGGLNTEAFF

j_call: TRBJ2-7
v_call: TRBV9
clone_size: NA
d_call: NA
cdr3_nt: TGTGCCAGCAGCGTAGGCGCGACAGGAAACTCCTACGAGCAGTACTTC
cdr3_aa: CASSVGATGNSYEQYF

j_call: TRBJ1-2
v_call: TRBV7-9
clone_size: many
d_call: NA
cdr3_nt: TGTGCCAGCAGCTCCCCACGGGAAAACGTAGATGGCTACACCTTC
cdr3_aa: CASSSPRENVDGYTF

j_call: TRBJ2-1
v_call: TRBV9
clone_size: few
d_call: NA
cdr3_nt: TGTGCCAGCAGCGTAGGTGGGCCGGGGTACAATGAGCAGTTCTTC
cdr3_aa: CASSVGGPGYNEQFF

j_call: TRBJ1-2
v_call: TRBV5-1
clone_size: NA
d_call: TRBD1
cdr3_nt: TGCGCCAGCAGCTTCGGACAGGGGGCAGGCTACACCTTC
cdr3_aa: CASSFGQGAGYTF

j_call: TRBJ1-1
v_call: TRBV29-1
clone_size: few
d_call: NA
cdr3_nt: TGCAGCGTTACCGGGGTATCGGACACTGAAGCTTTCTTT
cdr3_aa: CSVTGVSDTEAFF

j_call: TRBJ2-5
v_call: TRBV12-3/TRBV12-4
clone_size: few
d_call: TRBD2
cdr3_nt: TGTGCCAGCAGTTCCAGACAACTGGGCGGGGGGCAAGAGACCCAGTACTTC
cdr3_aa: CASSSRQLGGGQETQYF

j_call: TRBJ1-1
v_call: TRBV10-3
clone_size: few
d_call: NA
cdr3_nt: TGTGCCATCAGTGAGTCACAGGATTTGAACACTGAAGCTTTCTTT
cdr3_aa: CAISESQDLNTEAFF

j_call: TRBJ2-7
v_call: TRBV20-1
clone_size: NA
d_call: TRBD1
cdr3_nt: TGCAGTGCTAGACAGGGGGCTGGAAGGTACGAGCAGTACTTC
cdr3_aa: CSARQGAGRYEQYF

j_call: TRBJ2-1
v_call: TRBV5-1
clone_size: few
d_call: NA
cdr3_nt: TGCGCCAGCAGCTTGGGGGCACTAGGCGGGACTTTGAGTGAGCAGTTCTTC
cdr3_aa: CASSLGALGGTLSEQFF

j_call: TRBJ2-7
v_call: TRBV12-3/TRBV12-4
clone_size: NA
d_call: TRBD1
cdr3_nt: TGTGCCAGCAGTCATATACGGAGGACAGGCTACGAGCAGTACTTC
cdr3_aa: CASSHIRRTGYEQYF

j_call: TRBJ2-3
v_call: TRBV25-1
clone_size: NA
d_call: NA
cdr3_nt: TGTGCCAGTGGGGGCTGGGACACAGATACGCAGTATTTT
cdr3_aa: CASGGWDTDTQYF

j_call: TRBJ2-1
v_call: TRBV7-9
clone_size: few
d_call: NA
cdr3_nt: TGTGCCAGCAACTCGAGACGGGTCAATGAGCAGTTCTTC
cdr3_aa: CASNSRRVNEQFF

j_call: TRBJ1-1
v_call: TRBV12-5
clone_size: NA
d_call: NA
cdr3_nt: TGTGCTAGTGGTTTGACGGTGAACACTGAAGCTTTCTTT
cdr3_aa: CASGLTVNTEAFF

j_call: TRBJ2-3
v_call: TRBV20-1
clone_size: NA
d_call: TRBD1
cdr3_nt: TGCAGTGCTAGAGTTTCAGGGGGCGCTTATACGCAGTATTTT
cdr3_aa: CSARVSGGAYTQYF

j_call: TRBJ2-2
v_call: TRBV4-3
clone_size: NA
d_call: NA
cdr3_nt: TGCGCCAGCAGCCAAGAATCTCCTAGCGCGCTCGGGGGCGGGGAGCTGTTTTTT
cdr3_aa: CASSQESPSALGGGELFF

j_call: TRBJ1-1
v_call: TRBV6-5
clone_size: NA
d_call: TRBD1
cdr3_nt: TGTGCCAGCAGTTTTCTCCTCCGGGACAGGGGTCCTCCGAACACTGAAGCTTTCTTT
cdr3_aa: CASSFLLRDRGPPNTEAFF

j_call: TRBJ2-1
v_call: TRBV6-5
clone_size: NA
d_call: TRBD2
cdr3_nt: TGTGCCAGCAGTTACACTAGCGGGAGGTACACCTACAATGAGCAGTTCTTC
cdr3_aa: CASSYTSGRYTYNEQFF

j_call: TRBJ1-2
v_call: TRBV5-1
clone_size: few
d_call: NA
cdr3_nt: TGCGCCAGCAGCACCAGGGGTTATGGCTACACCTTC
cdr3_aa: CASSTRGYGYTF

j_call: TRBJ2-7
v_call: TRBV29-1
clone_size: NA
d_call: TRBD2
cdr3_nt: TGCAGCGTAGAGGGACTAGCGGAGACCCCGGGGGAGCAGTACTTC
cdr3_aa: CSVEGLAETPGEQYF

j_call: TRBJ2-1
v_call: TRBV11-2
clone_size: few
d_call: TRBD2
cdr3_nt: TGTGCCAGCAGCTCTGGGTTGATTGCGGGAGTGTATGAGCAGTTCTTC
cdr3_aa: CASSSGLIAGVYEQFF

j_call: TRBJ2-3
v_call: TRBV10-3
clone_size: few
d_call: TRBD2
cdr3_nt: TGTGCCATCAGTGAGTCGTCTAGCGGGGCCAGCACAGATACGCAGTATTTT
cdr3_aa: CAISESSSGASTDTQYF

j_call: TRBJ2-5
v_call: TRBV2
clone_size: NA
d_call: TRBD2
cdr3_nt: TGTGCCAGCAGTGAAGGGACTAGCGGGAGAGGGACCACCCAGTACTTC
cdr3_aa: CASSEGTSGRGTTQYF

j_call: TRBJ1-3
v_call: TRBV12-3/TRBV12-4
clone_size: NA
d_call: NA
cdr3_nt: TGTGCCAGCAGTTTCGGGCAAACACGGGTGGTGCTGAACTCTGGAAACACCATATATTTT
cdr3_aa: CASSFGQTRVVLNSGNTIYF

j_call: TRBJ1-1
v_call: TRBV4-2
clone_size: few
d_call: TRBD1
cdr3_nt: TGTGCCAGCACGAAAGGACAGGGCGGGGGGATGAACACTGAAGCTTTCTTT
cdr3_aa: CASTKGQGGGMNTEAFF